This is a list of T cell receptor beta chains from one sample in a study of shared clonotypes between healthy human individuals. The table came from immunoSEQ multiplex PCR; TCRdb's copy has only in-frame clones and leaves some out. The sample carries a few million clones, approximately 94% recorded once. The sequenced sample consisted of naive CD4+ T cells sorted from blood. Receptors were obtained from a young man in good health. Each CDR3 is given with its conserved first and last residue. A D gene is named only where the DNA matches it firmly. Clone size is stated in some rows and not others, as once, few, many or a class when expanded.

V	J	size	D	DNA	CDR3
TRBV5-1	TRBJ1-4	NA	TRBD1	TGCGCCAGCAGCTCCGGGCAGGGGGCGGGCGAAAAACTGTTTTTT	CASSSGQGAGEKLFF
TRBV18	TRBJ2-2	NA	TRBD1	TGTGCCAGCTCACCACCGTCCACAGGGGCCGGGGAGCTGTTTTTT	CASSPPSTGAGELFF
TRBV25-1	TRBJ1-6	NA	NA	TGTGCCAGCAGTGAATATAATTCACCCCTCCACTTT	CASSEYNSPLHF
TRBV6-5	TRBJ2-1	NA	TRBD2	TGTGCCAGCATTTCGGGACTAGCGGGAGACAATGAGCAGTTCTTC	CASISGLAGDNEQFF
TRBV28	TRBJ2-1	NA	TRBD2	TGTGCCAGCACCGAACTAGCGGGCCATCGGAATGAGCAGTTCTTC	CASTELAGHRNEQFF
TRBV5-4	TRBJ2-1	NA	TRBD1	TGTGCCAGCAGCGCCCGGGACAGGGTCAATGAGCAGTTCTTC	CASSARDRVNEQFF
TRBV2	TRBJ2-7	NA	TRBD1	TGTGCCAGCACGTTCGGGGACAGGGGGAGGGAGCAGTACTTC	CASTFGDRGREQYF
TRBV5-1	TRBJ2-5	NA	NA	TGCGCCAGCAGCTTGGGGGACAGCGGGAGCCAAGAGACCCAGTACTTC	CASSLGDSGSQETQYF
TRBV6-5	TRBJ2-2	NA	NA	TGTGCCAGCAGGAGTGGGGTGAACACCGGGGAGCTGTTTTTT	CASRSGVNTGELFF
TRBV7-9	TRBJ1-1	few	TRBD1	TGTGCCAGCATAGGACAGGTGAACACTGAAGCTTTCTTT	CASIGQVNTEAFF
TRBV4-3	TRBJ1-4	NA	TRBD1	TGCGCCAGCAGCCAAAGACAGGGGGTAACTAATGAAAAACTGTTTTTT	CASSQRQGVTNEKLFF
TRBV10-1	TRBJ1-5	NA	NA	TGCGCCAGCAGTGTAGTTGGGAGGCGGGTTGGCAATCAGCCCCAGCATTTT	CASSVVGRRVGNQPQHF
TRBV27	TRBJ1-2	NA	TRBD1	TGTGCCAGCAGGGGAATCACAGGGGGCGACGGCTACACCTTC	CASRGITGGDGYTF
TRBV18	TRBJ1-1	NA	TRBD1	TGTGCCAGCTCACCCTCTTTGACAGGGGCGAACACTGAAGCTTTCTTT	CASSPSLTGANTEAFF
TRBV6-5	TRBJ2-2	NA	NA	TGTGCCAGCAGTTGGCGGGCCAACACCGGGGAGCTGTTTTTT	CASSWRANTGELFF
TRBV5-1	TRBJ2-7	NA	TRBD2	TGCGCCAGCAGCTTGGGGACTAGCGGGACCGGGTACGAGCAGTACTTC	CASSLGTSGTGYEQYF
TRBV4-1	TRBJ1-6	NA	NA	TGCGCCAGCAGCCAGGGTCGACAGGCGGGTTCACCCCTCCACTTT	CASSQGRQAGSPLHF
TRBV6-1	TRBJ2-3	NA	TRBD1	TGTGCCAGCAGTCAGTCTGACCGGGACAGGGGTCAGTATTTT	CASSQSDRDRGQYF
TRBV7-2	TRBJ2-7	NA	TRBD2	TGTGCCAGCAGCTCGGGACTAGCGGGAGAGGATGAGCAGTACTTC	CASSSGLAGEDEQYF
TRBV4-1	TRBJ1-3	NA	NA	TGCGCCAGCAGCCAAGAAGGTGGGGGGAATCGGAAGGGCTCTGGAAACACCATATATTTT	CASSQEGGGNRKGSGNTIYF
TRBV5-1	TRBJ2-1	NA	TRBD2	TGCGCCAGCAGGGTACTAGCGGGAGACAATGAGCAGTTCTTC	CASRVLAGDNEQFF
TRBV6-6	TRBJ1-6	NA	NA	TGTGCCAGCAGGGATGGGGGGCTGGGTTCACCCCTCCACTTT	CASRDGGLGSPLHF
TRBV5-1	TRBJ2-7	NA	NA	TGCGCCAGCAGGGTCGGGGGCAGCTCCTACGAGCAGTACTTC	CASRVGGSSYEQYF
TRBV6-5	TRBJ2-7	NA	TRBD2	TGTGCCAGCGGGCGAGGGACTAGCGGTACCTACGAGCAGTACTTC	CASGRGTSGTYEQYF
TRBV4-3	TRBJ1-1	NA	NA	TGCGCCAGCAGCCAAGAATTGGGAAACACTGAAGCTTTCTTT	CASSQELGNTEAFF
TRBV28	TRBJ1-6	once	NA	TGTGCCAGCCGCCTTGGGGGGGCCTCGAGGTCACCCCTCCACTTT	CASRLGGASRSPLHF
TRBV6-7	TRBJ2-7	NA	TRBD1	TGTGCCAGCAGTTACTCGTTCCAGGGGGCCTACGAGCAGTACTTC	CASSYSFQGAYEQYF
TRBV6-1	TRBJ2-5	NA	TRBD2	TGTGCCAGCAAGTGGGGGGGCCAAGAGACCCAGTACTTC	CASKWGGQETQYF
TRBV6-1	TRBJ1-1	NA	TRBD1	TGTGCCAGCAGTGAACGACAGGGGCGGACTGAAGCTTTCTTT	CASSERQGRTEAFF
TRBV5-4	TRBJ2-1	NA	NA	TGTGCCAGCCGACCGGGACACAACAATGAGCAGTTCTTC	CASRPGHNNEQFF
TRBV2	TRBJ2-5	NA	TRBD2	TGTGCCAGCAGAGAGAGCGGGGATACATGGGAGACCCAGTACTTC	CASRESGDTWETQYF
TRBV28	TRBJ1-4	NA	NA	TGTGCCAGTGGGGGGATTCAAAATGAAAAACTGTTTTTT	CASGGIQNEKLFF
TRBV5-1	TRBJ2-3	NA	NA	TGCGCCAGCAGCCCGGGGGATACGCAGTATTTT	CASSPGDTQYF
TRBV30	TRBJ1-2	NA	TRBD1	TGTGCCTGGAACAGGGGTGGCTACACCTTC	CAWNRGGYTF
TRBV5-1	TRBJ2-7	NA	TRBD2	TGCGCCAGCAGCCCGGAGGCTAGCGGGGTATCCGAGCAGTACTTC	CASSPEASGVSEQYF
TRBV30	TRBJ2-3	NA	NA	TGTGCCTGGAGTGGGGGGGGCACAGATACGCAGTATTTT	CAWSGGGTDTQYF
TRBV28	TRBJ2-7	few	TRBD2	TGTGCCAGCAGTTTAAGCGGGGGGACCTACGAGCAGTACTTC	CASSLSGGTYEQYF
TRBV28	TRBJ2-1	NA	NA	TGTGCCAGCACCAACCAGGGACTTCCAAACAATGAGCAGTTCTTC	CASTNQGLPNNEQFF
TRBV27	TRBJ2-3	once	NA	TGTGCCAGCACCACAATAGCGGCTAAGGATACGCAGTATTTT	CASTTIAAKDTQYF
TRBV4-1	TRBJ2-7	NA	TRBD1	TGCGCCAGCAGCCAAGATGGGAGGGACAGGGCCTCCTACGAGCAGTACTTC	CASSQDGRDRASYEQYF
TRBV14	TRBJ2-3	NA	NA	TGTGCCAGCAGCCAAGAATTTACAGGTAGCCCAGATACGCAGTATTTT	CASSQEFTGSPDTQYF
TRBV28	TRBJ1-6	NA	NA	TGTGCCAGCAGTTTCCCCGGTGATTCACCCCTCCACTTT	CASSFPGDSPLHF
TRBV6-5	TRBJ2-7	NA	NA	TGTGCCAGCAGCCTACAGAGCTCCTACGAGCAGTACTTC	CASSLQSSYEQYF
TRBV28	TRBJ1-2	NA	NA	TGTGCCAGCAGTTCCGGAAGCCGGGAGGGCTACACCTTC	CASSSGSREGYTF
TRBV5-5	TRBJ2-7	NA	NA	TGTGCCAGCAGCTGGGACGACCGGACGGGCGGGAAGTACTTC	CASSWDDRTGGKYF
TRBV5-1	TRBJ1-3	NA	NA	TGCGCCAGCAGCCCCCAGGTACAATTCGTCTCTGGAAACACCATATATTTT	CASSPQVQFVSGNTIYF
TRBV9	TRBJ2-7	NA	NA	TGTGCCAGCAGCGTGGATGGGGACCCCTCCTACGAGCAGTACTTC	CASSVDGDPSYEQYF
TRBV29-1	TRBJ2-1	few	TRBD1	TGCAGCGTTGAGCTTCTACAGGGGTTGTACAATGAGCAGTTCTTC	CSVELLQGLYNEQFF
TRBV5-1	TRBJ2-7	NA	TRBD1	TGCGCCAGCAGCTCGCGGACAGGGACCTACGAGCAGTACTTC	CASSSRTGTYEQYF
TRBV9	TRBJ2-1	NA	TRBD2	TGTGCCAGCAGCCCCCGACTAGCGGGAGCGGATGAGCAGTTCTTC	CASSPRLAGADEQFF
TRBV9	TRBJ2-2	NA	TRBD2	TGTGCCAGCAGCGCCGGACTAGTTCTCGGGGAGCTGTTTTTT	CASSAGLVLGELFF
TRBV11-2	TRBJ2-1	NA	NA	TGTGCCAGCAGCTTAGATCTCAGGACCTACAATGAGCAGTTCTTC	CASSLDLRTYNEQFF
TRBV18	TRBJ1-3	NA	TRBD1	TGTGCCAGCTCACCACCGGGACAGGGGAACGGAAACACCATATATTTT	CASSPPGQGNGNTIYF
TRBV6-5	TRBJ1-1	few	NA	TGTGCCAGCAGTTACTCGTGGCAAGCCAACACTGAAGCTTTCTTT	CASSYSWQANTEAFF